Detailed here is one TCR beta chain. Its specific antigen is unknown. One base away there is no much larger clone; base qualities are not given. The CDR3 starts with the cysteine, ends with the phenylalanine, and has 11 residues. Only CDR3 DNA is held: 33 bases, read in frame from base 1. V and J are truncated by 8 bases and 11 bases respectively, leaving an intervening sequence of 10 bases. Looking up the germline V gene yields CDR1 SNHLY and CDR2 FYNNEI. RNA was extracted with the RNeasy kit and about 0.45 to 1 ug was reverse transcribed using random hexamers. TCR beta CDR3 regions were amplified with the immunoSEQ multiplex PCR assay covering 54 Vbeta and 13 Jbeta segments. Bias from PCR amplification was corrected by using a synthetic template baseline for primer optimization and for computational correction. On the authors' methods: Only productive sequences were kept, with reads annotated to V, D and J genes according to IMGT and analyzed in immunoSEQ Analyzer. Clonality was calculated as one minus the Shannon entropy normalized by log2 of the number of productive unique sequences. Public and private clones were assessed among the 100 most prevalent clones of each patient and control. Susac-specific clones were defined as absent from healthy and MS cohorts, 1052 published viral clones and other ImmuneACCESS disease sequences. TCRdb trimmed the raw reads at Q25, called clones with MiXCR and kept productive beta chains. Every entry covers one CDR3 protein and lists the most common genes and DNA from its rows. TCRdb's processing, not the authors', yielded these V and J calls. In all, the sample holds a few hundred thousand distinct CDR3 sequences, and just under 95% of those were seen once. The ten top clones hold approximately 0.075% of the sample.

This sample is part of a study of CD8 T cells in Susac syndrome (dated by TCRdb to about 2019). Context from the whole study: Repertoire sequencing was used to test whether CD8+ T cell activation and differentiation in Susac syndrome was antigen driven.

Findings and caveats that apply to the study as a whole: The number of individuals in the TCR sequencing and HLA analysis was acknowledged as relatively small.

High-throughput TCR beta sequencing profiled peripheral blood CD8+ and CD4+ T cells from healthy donors, Susac syndrome patients and multiple sclerosis patients. The multiple sclerosis controls were treatment-naive patients whose relapsing-remitting disease, either stable or active, fulfilled the revised McDonald criteria. Bulk CD8+ and CD4+ T cells were purified by magnetic negative isolation, while CD8+ TEMRA cells were enriched using FACS. Blood was drawn into EDTA tubes, processed within 24 hours, and PBMCs were isolated by density gradient centrifugation. PBMCs intended for TCR sequencing were frozen in liquid nitrogen and were later thawed in a 37 degrees C water bath. A purity of at least 90% was achieved for sorted or isolated CD4+, CD8+ and CD8+ TEMRA cells.

The clonotype was recovered from a human donor with multiple sclerosis. In this chain, TRBV2 is recombined with TRBJ1-6; a confident D gene designation cannot be given. What was sequenced was CD4+ T cells from PBMCs. The nucleotides read TGTGCCAGCCGAGGGCGGACACCCCTCCACTTT. This gives the protein CASRGRTPLHF.